This TCR beta chain was documented in a study of metastatic and nonmetastatic thyroid tumors. The wider study: A comparison of repertoires was made across blood and tumor or nodule tissue from malignant and benign thyroid patients. The study, taken as a whole, reports: Malignant tumors reportedly showed significantly higher TCR beta diversity than benign nodules in both blood and tumor.

No treatment of any kind had been given to any patient before thyroid surgery. Worth noting for this clone: Its target is unknown.

V shed 3 bases and J shed 2 bases, with 17 bases lying between them. Germline CDR1 is LGHDT and CDR2 is YNNKEL (reference sequence). The CDR3 has 16 amino acids. Authors' processing steps: A classifier for distant metastasis in papillary thyroid cancer was constructed using CDR3 differences observed across clinicopathological groups. TCRdb re-clonotyped the PCR reads via MiXCR. The V and J calls shown here were made by TCRdb, not taken from the authors' results. The table has about 11,000 clones, about 31% seen once; the top ten hold about 17%. The gene calls are TRBV3-1 and TRBJ2-7, with a weak D call TRBD2 (7 bases). The receptor's source is a female donor with papillary thyroid cancer or a benign thyroid nodule (not recorded which). Some clones in this sample may be carry-over from other donors' samples. Sequencing input: tumor tissue. The DNA for the CDR3 is TGTGCCAGCAGCCAGTTGGGGGGGCGATTAACCTACGAGCAGTACTTC. Its protein is CASSQLGGRLTYEQYF.